The clone carrying this T cell receptor beta chain was counted a few times. The antigen remains undetermined. The sample is drawn from a study of regulatory T cells in long-lasting Graves disease. To make TCR beta libraries, researchers used iRepertoire HTBI primers and Arm-PCR of CDR3 regions. TCRdb recomputed calls from the multiplex PCR reads with MiXCR, one row per CDR3 protein. The sample carries 300,000 or so distinct CDR3 sequences, 15% to 20% recorded once. Notes on the study in general: Small numbers of samples may have cut accuracy. Favored gene segments in persistent disease were TRBV28, TRBJ1-2 and TRBJ2-5. Shared public clonotypes totalled 2,741 in persistent patients, compared with about 990 in new patients.

The time point was: persistent/refractory GD, antithyroid drugs over 5 years with positive TRAb. After RNA was extracted from PBMCs, the TCR library was made from it. Per germline, CDR1 SGHDN and CDR2 FVKESK. The CDR3 covers 17 residues. V shed 2 bases and J 2 bases; nucleotides not matched to a gene: 8. The clonotype originates from a female donor with Graves disease. The source material was peripheral blood mononuclear cells (PBMCs), sampled when the disease was refractory, from a patient treated with antithyroid drugs. The rearrangement links TRBV14 to TRBJ2-5; 10 bases map to TRBD2. CDR3 residues: CASSQFPGLADQETQYF. CDR3 nucleotides: TGTGCCAGCAGCCAATTTCCCGGACTAGCGGATCAAGAGACCCAGTACTTC.